The clone carrying this T cell receptor beta chain was counted ten times or more. TRAV and TRBV primers primed cDNA for both TCRalpha and TCRbeta. TCRs were put through 20 PCR cycles of amplification with Phusion. A constant-region primer and the V-primer adapter served as the primer pair. MiXCR, run by TCRdb on the reads, gives a single entry per CDR3 protein. The sample has 100,000 or so distinct CDR3 sequences; 20% are singletons. Time point meaning: after trial treatment. This sample's treatment: LDRT plus nivolumab, ipilimumab, low-dose cyclophosphamide and aspirin (RACIN trial). Donors were dosed with nivolumab and ipilimumab; they also received aspirin, low-dose cyclophosphamide and low-dose radiotherapy. The data were obtained in a study of low-dose radiotherapy and immunotherapy resistance in tumors. Looking at the study overall: Cohort 2, a group dosed every two weeks at 1 Gy per fraction, received 13 Gy in total over 26 weeks. Patients were treated with intravenous nivolumab at 240 mg every two weeks and were also dosed with ipilimumab at 1 mg/kg every six weeks. Cyclophosphamide infusions of 200 mg/m2 came every two weeks, one day before radiation-immunotherapy.

The clonotype comes from a male donor with prostate cancer. The specimen comprised PBMCs, sampled after low-dose radiotherapy plus immunotherapy.

CDR3 nucleotides: TGTGCCAGCAGCGTATCGTCGGGACAGGTGTGGGAGACCCAGTACTTC. The encoded protein is CASSVSSGQVWETQYF. V is TRBV7-9 and J is TRBJ2-5; 8 positions match TRBD1. The V gene's germline CDR1 is SEHNR and CDR2 FQNEAQ (reference sequence). V dropped 5 bases and J dropped 5; count of bases not matched to a gene: 13. The CDR3 spans 16 residues.